The rows below give T cell receptor beta chains drawn from one sample of a study of blood T cells in healthy people across ages. TCRdb used MiXCR to reprocess the 5' RACE reads, holding one entry per CDR3 protein. The sample includes 600,000 to 1,000,000 distinct CDR3 sequences, 58% of them seen just once. Sequencing was done on a sample of blood. Source of these receptors: a man aged 30 to 39 in good health. Each CDR3 is given with its conserved first and last residue.

v_call cdr3_aa
TRBV4-3 CASSQELVPTLGADTQYF
TRBV6-1 CASSAVFGSYNEQFF
TRBV20-1 CSGPSPPPIGTQYF
TRBV20-1 CSASSGGGGGGQHEQYF
TRBV6-2/TRBV6-3 CASSYSTTRIWRQYF
TRBV7-4 CASSRPTVLYEQYF
TRBV6-4 CASSPRIGETQYF
TRBV29-1 CSVEEVVETQYF
TRBV5-1 CASSAGPGTNYGYTF
TRBV7-2 CASSPMTASYGYTF
TRBV7-9 CASSLKGGYTF
TRBV13 CASSPFGAYEQYF
TRBV20-1 CSALGVETQYF
TRBV9 CASSGGTREQETQFF
TRBV5-1 CASSTGQGASGYTF
TRBV4-2 CASSQGDSGETQYF
TRBV5-1 CASSLEPGLELYYEQYF
TRBV20-1 CSAPRTSGPNEQYF
TRBV18 CASSPNSGSTYEQYF
TRBV7-9 CASSLTLWDREGNNEQFF
TRBV7-9 CASSSTGRGTYEQYF
TRBV29-1 CSARQRTEEVEQFF
TRBV10-3 CAISDRDRSSYEQYF
TRBV7-2 CASSFRLVANTGELFF
TRBV6-2/TRBV6-3 CASCPGARNQETQYF
TRBV20-1 CSARPPGANVLTF
TRBV6-2/TRBV6-3 CASSFQQGVGGETQYF
TRBV11-2 CASSIGTSNSPLHF
TRBV6-5 CASRGTGGYEKLFF
TRBV4-2 CASSKGLVETQYF
TRBV4-1 CASSQSGGTGYQPQHF
TRBV25-1 CASRRETGDYGYTF
TRBV10-3 CAISVEWGNEQFF
TRBV20-1 CSAIPGTAYEQYF
TRBV28 CAILGGRNYGYTF
TRBV20-1 CSAPRSQDYGYTF
TRBV29-1 CSGRQSYNEQFF
TRBV27 CASTGTLNEQFF
TRBV7-9 CASSLSRLESDTQYF
TRBV20-1 CSTLRGNEQFF
TRBV2 CASSEGLDPSYEQYF
TRBV12-3/TRBV12-4 CASSFGREQETQYF
TRBV10-3 CAISESLDYYNEQFF
TRBV3-1 CASSQGDRQSPLHF
TRBV12-3/TRBV12-4 CASSLQLAGNIQYF
TRBV6-6 CASSRTDDTEAFF